This T cell receptor (beta chain) comes out of a study of blood T cell repertoires in COVID-19. Study context: From T cells, B-cell-depleted T cells, or PBMCs came the material, which was cDNA or gDNA.

For recovered donors of Cohort 3, there were two negative PCRs, clearance, or symptom resolution. Germline V gene lookup returns CDR1 MNHEY and CDR2 SVGEGT. The junction had 5 bases not matched to a gene; V was cut back by 0 bases and J by 1 base. The CDR3 contains 16 residues. Profiled with immunoSEQ multiplex PCR; TCRdb holds only in-frame clones, not every one. The sample includes roughly 300,000 clones, less than 90% seen only once; the top ten take approximately 0.99%. Source material: PBMCs or T cells enriched from blood (not recorded which). The sequence came from a woman aged 25-40 years who had recovered from COVID-19. This sequence joins TRBV6-2 or TRBV6-3 and TRBJ1-2, with 7 bases identical to TRBD1. The CDR3 reads CASSYSNRGSNYGYTF. In DNA, the CDR3 is TGTGCCAGCAGTTACTCAAACAGGGGAAGTAACTATGGCTACACCTTC.